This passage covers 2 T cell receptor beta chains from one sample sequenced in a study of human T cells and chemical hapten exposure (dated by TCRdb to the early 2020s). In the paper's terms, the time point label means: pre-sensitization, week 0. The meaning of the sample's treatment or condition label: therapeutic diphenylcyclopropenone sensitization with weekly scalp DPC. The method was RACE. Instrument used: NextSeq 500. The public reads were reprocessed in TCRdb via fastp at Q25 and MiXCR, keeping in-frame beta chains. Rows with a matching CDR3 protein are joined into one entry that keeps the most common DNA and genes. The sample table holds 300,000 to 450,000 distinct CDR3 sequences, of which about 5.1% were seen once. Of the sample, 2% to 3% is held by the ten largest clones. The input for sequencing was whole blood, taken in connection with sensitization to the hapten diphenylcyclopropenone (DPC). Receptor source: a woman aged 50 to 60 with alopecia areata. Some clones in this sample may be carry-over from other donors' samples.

The CDR3 is CASSPGAASQETQYF. The CDR3 coding sequence is TGTGCCAGCAGCCCCGGTGCAGCATCACAAGAGACCCAGTACTTC. The chain joins TRBV3-1 to TRBJ2-5; D unresolved. This CDR3 has 15 amino acids. Per germline, CDR1 LGHDT and CDR2 YNNKEL (reference sequence). V dropped 4 bases and J dropped 2 bases, with 14 bases sitting between them.

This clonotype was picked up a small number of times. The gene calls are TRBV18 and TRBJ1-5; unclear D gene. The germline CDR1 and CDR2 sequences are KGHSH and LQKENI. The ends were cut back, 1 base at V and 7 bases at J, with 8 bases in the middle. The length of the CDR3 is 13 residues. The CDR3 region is CASSPHREQPQHF. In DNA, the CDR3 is TGTGCCAGCTCACCACACCGCGAACAGCCCCAGCATTTT.